These T cell receptor beta chains were read from a single sample in a study of T cells in Graves' hyperthyroidism and ophthalmopathy. TCRdb analysed the multiplex PCR reads with MiXCR anew, one entry per CDR3 protein. In the table there are hundreds of thousands of distinct CDR3 sequences, about 14% of which are singletons. The specimen was blood. These receptors were collected from a woman aged 18-30 years with Graves' hyperthyroidism. CDR3s include the opening cysteine and the closing phenylalanine or tryptophan. The order of the fields is CDR3 DNA, CDR3 protein, J gene, V gene, clone size, D gene. The D gene is left open where the match is weak. Expanded clones are given a class, and other clones once, few, many or no size at all.

TGTGCCAGCTCACCAACAGGGGACCATAATTCACCCCTCCACTTT,CASSPTGDHNSPLHF,TRBJ1-6,TRBV18,.,TRBD1
TGCGCCAGCAGCCGGTACAAACTAGCGGGAGAGTATGAGCAGTTCTTC,CASSRYKLAGEYEQFF,TRBJ2-1,TRBV4-1,few,TRBD2
TGTGCCAGCAGCTTAGTCCCAGGGACTAGATCCACAGATACGCAGTATTTT,CASSLVPGTRSTDTQYF,TRBJ2-3,TRBV7-6,.,TRBD2
TGTGCCAGCAGGCCTACAACTAGCTTTGAGCAGTTCTTC,CASRPTTSFEQFF,TRBJ2-1,TRBV2,many,.
TGTGCCAGCAGGGAACAAGAGACCCAGTACTTC,CASREQETQYF,TRBJ2-5,TRBV28,many,.
TGTGCCAGCAGTTTAGCGCTTTGGCAGGGAGGCTCCAATGAGCAGTTCTTC,CASSLALWQGGSNEQFF,TRBJ2-1,TRBV12-3/TRBV12-4,few,.
TGTGCCTCGCAGGGGGACTCGACAGATACGCAGTATTTT,CASQGDSTDTQYF,TRBJ2-3,TRBV19,.,.
TGCAGTGTCCAGGGACACTTATCCTACAATGAGCAGTTCTTC,CSVQGHLSYNEQFF,TRBJ2-1,TRBV20-1,many,.
TGTGCCAGCTCACCACAGGGACTAGCGAACACCGGGGAGCTGTTTTTT,CASSPQGLANTGELFF,TRBJ2-2,TRBV18,many,TRBD2
TGTGCCAGCAGCTATCTAGACAGGGGGTTCGTTTACGAGCAGTACTTC,CASSYLDRGFVYEQYF,TRBJ2-7,TRBV7-6,many,TRBD1
TGTGCCAGCAGCTTAGGGGGACAGGGGACGTACGAGCAGTACTTC,CASSLGGQGTYEQYF,TRBJ2-7,TRBV7-9,many,TRBD1
TGCAGTGTCACACGGGGGCTAGCGGGGGCCTACAATGAGCAGTTCTTC,CSVTRGLAGAYNEQFF,TRBJ2-1,TRBV20-1,few,TRBD2
TGTGCCAGCAGTCCCCGAATAGCGGCCTACGATGAGCAGTTCTTC,CASSPRIAAYDEQFF,TRBJ2-1,TRBV12-3/TRBV12-4,few,.
TGTGCCAGCAGCTTTTACAGGGGGCCAGGGAGCTCCTACGAGCAGTACTTC,CASSFYRGPGSSYEQYF,TRBJ2-7,TRBV7-8,many,TRBD1
TGTGCCTGGAGCCATGGGGGGGCGCAGCCCCAGCATTTT,CAWSHGGAQPQHF,TRBJ1-5,TRBV30,many,.
TGCGCCAGCAGCCAAGACCTGGACAGGGAGGTAGTAGACTACAATGAGCAGTTCTTC,CASSQDLDREVVDYNEQFF,TRBJ2-1,TRBV4-1,few,TRBD1
TGCGCCAGCAGCTTGGAAGGTACATCGGGAAACACCATATATTTT,CASSLEGTSGNTIYF,TRBJ1-3,TRBV5-1,many,.
TGTGCCAGCAGCCCGCGGGACATTCTCTCCTACGAGCAGTACTTC,CASSPRDILSYEQYF,TRBJ2-7,TRBV7-8,many,.
TGTGCCAGCAGCCCCCTCGGAGGGGATTATGGCTACACCTTC,CASSPLGGDYGYTF,TRBJ1-2,TRBV7-9,many,.
TGTGCCAGTTTCTCGGGACAGACTAATGAGCAGTTCTTC,CASFSGQTNEQFF,TRBJ2-1,TRBV28,many,TRBD1
TGCAGTGCTAGAGATGTGGCGAGGGAGGTAGATACGCAGTATTTT,CSARDVAREVDTQYF,TRBJ2-3,TRBV20-1,many,.
TGTGCCAGCAGAAAGGACAGTACTAATGAAAAACTGTTTTTT,CASRKDSTNEKLFF,TRBJ1-4,TRBV6-1,.,.
TGTGCCAGCAGCCACAGGGAAATCTACGAGCAGTACTTC,CASSHREIYEQYF,TRBJ2-7,TRBV7-2,many,.
TGTGCCACCACCTCTAAGTGGGACGAAAAACTGTTTTTT,CATTSKWDEKLFF,TRBJ1-4,TRBV15,many,.
TGTGCCATCAGGGACAGGGGAAACTATGGCTACACCTTC,CAIRDRGNYGYTF,TRBJ1-2,TRBV10-3,few,TRBD1
TGTGCCATCAGTGGGGGGGGCGAGACCTACGAGCAGTACTTC,CAISGGGETYEQYF,TRBJ2-7,TRBV10-3,few,.
TGTGCCAGCAGTTTTAGGGCGAACTCCTACAATGAGCAGTTCTTC,CASSFRANSYNEQFF,TRBJ2-1,TRBV28,.,.
TGTGCCAGCAACGCCCACAGGGGAGCCACTGAAGCTTTCTTT,CASNAHRGATEAFF,TRBJ1-1,TRBV27,many,TRBD1
TGTGCCAGCAGTCCCGGGTCAGCATACAATGAGCAGTTCTTC,CASSPGSAYNEQFF,TRBJ2-1,TRBV6-1,.,.
TGTGCCAGCAGTTACCTAGGACTAGCGGACGAGCAGTACTTC,CASSYLGLADEQYF,TRBJ2-7,TRBV6-5,few,TRBD2
TGTGCCAGCAGTCCAACCTTGGGGGGGGAGCAGTTCTTC,CASSPTLGGEQFF,TRBJ2-1,TRBV27,few,TRBD2
TGTGCCAGCTCACCGCCATTTAGACAGCCCTTCGACGAGCAGTACTTC,CASSPPFRQPFDEQYF,TRBJ2-7,TRBV18,many,.
TGCGCCAGCAGTGCGGTCAGCGGCTCCTACGAGCAGTACTTC,CASSAVSGSYEQYF,TRBJ2-7,TRBV10-2,few,.
TGTGCCAGTAGTACCTGGAGGACCCGGGTACAAGAGCAGTTCTTC,CASSTWRTRVQEQFF,TRBJ2-1,TRBV19,few,.
TGTGCCAGCACCGCAACAGGGATTCCACCACCCCTCCACTTT,CASTATGIPPPLHF,TRBJ1-6,TRBV18,many,.
TGCGCCAGCAGTGATTCAAGGGACCCTAACTATGGCTACACCTTC,CASSDSRDPNYGYTF,TRBJ1-2,TRBV10-1,.,.
TGTGCCAGCAGTGAGGAACTAGCGGGAGGTGTACGTGGTAGGACCCAGTACTTC,CASSEELAGGVRGRTQYF,TRBJ2-5,TRBV2,many,TRBD2
TGTGCCAGCAGTTACTCCGCAGGGAGGAGTACGAATGAGCAGTACTTC,CASSYSAGRSTNEQYF,TRBJ2-7,TRBV6-5,many,.
TGTGCCAGCAGTTACTCGGGGCAGGGGAACTATGGCTATACCTTC,CASSYSGQGNYGYTF,TRBJ1-2,TRBV6-6,.,.
TGTGCCAGCAGCAGACTAGCGGGAGACGGGGAGCTGTTTTTT,CASSRLAGDGELFF,TRBJ2-2,TRBV11-2,many,TRBD2
TGCGCCAGCAGCCCCGGGGGGTTTGCGTCCTACGAGCAGTTCTTC,CASSPGGFASYEQFF,TRBJ2-1,TRBV5-1,.,TRBD2
TGTGCCAGCAACAAGCGGGAGTCAGGCGGGGAGCTGTTTTTT,CASNKRESGGELFF,TRBJ2-2,TRBV2,.,TRBD2
TGTGCCAGCAGTTACTCGACAGGATCTGTAACGTGGTGGGATACGCAGTATTTT,CASSYSTGSVTWWDTQYF,TRBJ2-3,TRBV6-5,many,.
TGCAGCGTTGCGGGACAGGGGAACACCGGGGAGCTGTTTTTT,CSVAGQGNTGELFF,TRBJ2-2,TRBV29-1,few,TRBD1
TGTGCCAGCAGCCAAGAAAGGACAGGGGCGGCAAACTATGGCTACACCTTC,CASSQERTGAANYGYTF,TRBJ1-2,TRBV14,.,TRBD1
TGTGCCAGCAGCCAAGATAGGGCTGAAGCTTTCTTT,CASSQDRAEAFF,TRBJ1-1,TRBV5-1,many,.
TGCAGTGCTCCCGGGACTGATAGAGCCTACGAGCAGTACTTC,CSAPGTDRAYEQYF,TRBJ2-7,TRBV20-1,many,.
TGTGCTAGTGCCCTCGGTGATATGAACACTGAAGCTTTCTTT,CASALGDMNTEAFF,TRBJ1-1,TRBV12-5,many,.
TGTGCCAGCAGCCAAGGGTATAGCGGGAGAGTTTCCTACAATGAGCAGTTCTTC,CASSQGYSGRVSYNEQFF,TRBJ2-1,TRBV3-1,many,TRBD2
TGCGCCAGCAGCTCCACGACAACTAATGAAAAACTGTTTTTT,CASSSTTTNEKLFF,TRBJ1-4,TRBV5-1,.,.
TGTGCCAGCAGCCCCCAAATACCGAACACTGAAGCTTTCTTT,CASSPQIPNTEAFF,TRBJ1-1,TRBV5-5,few,.
TGTGCCAGCTCGCGTCGACAGACTAACTATGGCTACACCTTC,CASSRRQTNYGYTF,TRBJ1-2,TRBV6-1,many,.
TGTGCCAGCAGCCCCACCCTAGCGGGGGGGGTGGATACGCAGTATTTT,CASSPTLAGGVDTQYF,TRBJ2-3,TRBV9,.,TRBD2
TGTGCCAGCAGTTTCATTGGTGAGCAGTTCTTC,CASSFIGEQFF,TRBJ2-1,TRBV5-4,many,.
TGTGCCAGCTCACTCCCTACTAGCGGGAGCTCCTACAATGAGCAGTTCTTC,CASSLPTSGSSYNEQFF,TRBJ2-1,TRBV18,many,TRBD2